One and the same sample provided the 2 T cell receptor beta chains below, sequenced in a study of blood T cell repertoires in COVID-19. Repertoires were generated with immunoSEQ multiplex PCR, while TCRdb's copy carries only in-frame clones and drops some. The sample carries more than 300,000 clones, 91% recorded once. Material: peripheral blood. These receptors originate from a young woman who had recovered from COVID-19.

V usage is TRBV11-3 and J usage is TRBJ1-4; 9 positions agree with TRBD1. CDR3 size: 17 residues. V shed 4 bases, J shed 7 bases, and the junction held 13 bases outside the gene matches. Germline CDR1 reads SGHNT; CDR2 reads YENEEA. CDR3 DNA: TGTGCCAGCAGCTCGTCCCGGGACAGGGACAGGAGTGAAAAACTGTTTTTT. Its translation is CASSSSRDRDRSEKLFF.

This clone was seen more than once but under ten times. The V call is TRBV10-3, the J call TRBJ1-2; no clear D gene. CDR1 is ENHRY and CDR2 is SYGVKD in the germline V gene. V dropped 0 bases and J dropped 0 bases, with 14 bases sitting between them. CDR3 length equals 17 residues. CDR3 region: CAISESDGGGSNYGYTF. In DNA form, the CDR3 reads TGTGCCATCAGTGAGTCCGATGGCGGAGGATCTAACTATGGCTACACCTTC.